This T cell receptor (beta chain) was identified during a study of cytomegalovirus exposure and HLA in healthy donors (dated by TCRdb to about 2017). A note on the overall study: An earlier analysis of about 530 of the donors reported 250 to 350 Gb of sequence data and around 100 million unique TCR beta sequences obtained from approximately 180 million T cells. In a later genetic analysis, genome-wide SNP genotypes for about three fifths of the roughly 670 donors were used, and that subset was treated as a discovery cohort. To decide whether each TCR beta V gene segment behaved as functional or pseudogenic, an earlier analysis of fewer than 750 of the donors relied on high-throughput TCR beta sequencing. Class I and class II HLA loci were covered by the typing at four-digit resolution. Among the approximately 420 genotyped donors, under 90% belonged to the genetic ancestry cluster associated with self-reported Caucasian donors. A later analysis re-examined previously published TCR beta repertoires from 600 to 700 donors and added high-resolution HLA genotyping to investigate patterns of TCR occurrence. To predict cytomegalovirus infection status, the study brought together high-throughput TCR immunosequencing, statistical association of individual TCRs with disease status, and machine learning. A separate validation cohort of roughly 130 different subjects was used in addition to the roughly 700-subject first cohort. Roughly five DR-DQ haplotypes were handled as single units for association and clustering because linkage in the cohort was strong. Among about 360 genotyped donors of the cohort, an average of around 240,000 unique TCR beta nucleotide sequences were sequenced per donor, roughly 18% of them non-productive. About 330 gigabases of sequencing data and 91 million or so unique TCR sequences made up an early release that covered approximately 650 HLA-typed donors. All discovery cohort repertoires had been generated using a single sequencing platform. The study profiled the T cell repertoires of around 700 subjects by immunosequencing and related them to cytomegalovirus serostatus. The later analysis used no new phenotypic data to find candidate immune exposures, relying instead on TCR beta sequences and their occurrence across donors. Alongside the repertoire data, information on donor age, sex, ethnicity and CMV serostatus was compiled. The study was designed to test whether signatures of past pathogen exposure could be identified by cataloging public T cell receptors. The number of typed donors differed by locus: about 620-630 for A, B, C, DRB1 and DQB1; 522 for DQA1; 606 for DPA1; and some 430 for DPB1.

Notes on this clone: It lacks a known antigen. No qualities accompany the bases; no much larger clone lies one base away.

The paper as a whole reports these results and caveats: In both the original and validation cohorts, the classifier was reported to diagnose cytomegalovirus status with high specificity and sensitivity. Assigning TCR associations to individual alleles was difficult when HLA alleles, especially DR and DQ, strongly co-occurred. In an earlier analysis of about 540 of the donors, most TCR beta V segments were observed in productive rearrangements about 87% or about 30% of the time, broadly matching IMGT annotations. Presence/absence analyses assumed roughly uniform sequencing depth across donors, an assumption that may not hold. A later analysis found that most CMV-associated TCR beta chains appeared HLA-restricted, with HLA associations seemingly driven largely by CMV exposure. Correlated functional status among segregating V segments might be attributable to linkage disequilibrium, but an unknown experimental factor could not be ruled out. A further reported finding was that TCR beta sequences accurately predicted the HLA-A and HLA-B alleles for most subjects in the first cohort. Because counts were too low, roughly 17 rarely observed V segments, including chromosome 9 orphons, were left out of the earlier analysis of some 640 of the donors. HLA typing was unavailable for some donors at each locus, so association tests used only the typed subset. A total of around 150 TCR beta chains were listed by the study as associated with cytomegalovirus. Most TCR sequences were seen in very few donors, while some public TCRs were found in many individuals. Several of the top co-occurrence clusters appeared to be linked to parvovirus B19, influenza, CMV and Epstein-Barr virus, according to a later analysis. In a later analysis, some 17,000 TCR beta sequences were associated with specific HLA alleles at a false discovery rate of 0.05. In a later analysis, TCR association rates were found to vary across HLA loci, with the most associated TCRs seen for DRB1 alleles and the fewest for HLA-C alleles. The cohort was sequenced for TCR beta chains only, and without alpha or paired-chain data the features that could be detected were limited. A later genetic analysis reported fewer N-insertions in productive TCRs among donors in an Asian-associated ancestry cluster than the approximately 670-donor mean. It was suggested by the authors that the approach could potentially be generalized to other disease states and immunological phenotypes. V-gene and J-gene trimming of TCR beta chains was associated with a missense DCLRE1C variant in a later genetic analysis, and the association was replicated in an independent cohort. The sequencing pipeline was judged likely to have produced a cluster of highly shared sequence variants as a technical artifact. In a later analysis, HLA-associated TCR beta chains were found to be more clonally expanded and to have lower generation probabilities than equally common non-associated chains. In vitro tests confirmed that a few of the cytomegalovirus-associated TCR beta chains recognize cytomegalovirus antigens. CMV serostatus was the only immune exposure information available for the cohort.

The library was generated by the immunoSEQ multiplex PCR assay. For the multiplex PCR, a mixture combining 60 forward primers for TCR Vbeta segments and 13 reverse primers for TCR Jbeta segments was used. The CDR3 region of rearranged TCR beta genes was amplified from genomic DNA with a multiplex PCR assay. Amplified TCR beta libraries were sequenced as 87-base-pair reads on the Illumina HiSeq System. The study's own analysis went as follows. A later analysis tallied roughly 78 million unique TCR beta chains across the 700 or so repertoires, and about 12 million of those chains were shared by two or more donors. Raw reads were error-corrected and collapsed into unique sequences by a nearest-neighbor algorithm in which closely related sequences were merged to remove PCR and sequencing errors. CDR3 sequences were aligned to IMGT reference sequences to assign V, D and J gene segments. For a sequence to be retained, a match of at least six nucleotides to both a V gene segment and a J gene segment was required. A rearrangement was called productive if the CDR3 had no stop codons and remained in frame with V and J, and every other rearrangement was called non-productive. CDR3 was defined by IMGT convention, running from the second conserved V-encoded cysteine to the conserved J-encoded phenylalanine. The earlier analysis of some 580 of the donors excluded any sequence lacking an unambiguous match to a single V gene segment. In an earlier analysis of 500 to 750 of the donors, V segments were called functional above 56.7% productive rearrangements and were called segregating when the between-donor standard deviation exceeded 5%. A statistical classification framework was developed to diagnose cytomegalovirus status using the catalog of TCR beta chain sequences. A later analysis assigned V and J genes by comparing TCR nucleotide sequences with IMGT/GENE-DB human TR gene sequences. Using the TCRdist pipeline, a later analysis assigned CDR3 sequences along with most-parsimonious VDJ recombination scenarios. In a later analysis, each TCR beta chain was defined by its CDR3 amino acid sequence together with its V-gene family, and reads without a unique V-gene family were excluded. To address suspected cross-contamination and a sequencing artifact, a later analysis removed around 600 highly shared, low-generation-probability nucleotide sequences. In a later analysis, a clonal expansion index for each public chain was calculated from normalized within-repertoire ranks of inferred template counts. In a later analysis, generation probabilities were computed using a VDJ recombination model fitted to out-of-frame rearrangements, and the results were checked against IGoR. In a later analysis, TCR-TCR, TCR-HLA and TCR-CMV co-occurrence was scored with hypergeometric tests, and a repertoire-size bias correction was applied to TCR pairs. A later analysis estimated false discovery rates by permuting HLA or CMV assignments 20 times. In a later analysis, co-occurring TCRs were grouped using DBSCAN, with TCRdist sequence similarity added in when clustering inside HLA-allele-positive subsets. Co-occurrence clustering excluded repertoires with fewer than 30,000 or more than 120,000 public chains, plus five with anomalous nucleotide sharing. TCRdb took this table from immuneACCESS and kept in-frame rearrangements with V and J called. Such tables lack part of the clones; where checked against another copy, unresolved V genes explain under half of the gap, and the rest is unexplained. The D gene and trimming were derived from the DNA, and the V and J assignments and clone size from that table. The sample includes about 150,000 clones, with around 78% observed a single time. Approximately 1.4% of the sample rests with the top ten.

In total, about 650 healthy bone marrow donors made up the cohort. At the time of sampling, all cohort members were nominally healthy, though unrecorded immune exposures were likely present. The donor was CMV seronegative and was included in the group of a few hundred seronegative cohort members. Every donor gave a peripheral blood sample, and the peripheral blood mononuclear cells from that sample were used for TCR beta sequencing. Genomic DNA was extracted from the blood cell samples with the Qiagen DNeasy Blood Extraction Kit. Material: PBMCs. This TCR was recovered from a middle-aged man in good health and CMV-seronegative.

Here the CDR3 is given as CASSSGLAGGRNEQFF. DNA sequence: TGTGCCAGCTCATCGGGACTAGCGGGGGGTAGGAATGAGCAGTTCTTC. Rearrangement joined TRBV18 to TRBJ2-1; 15 central bases correspond to TRBD2. The junction shows trimming of 5 bases on V and 7 bases on J, and the gene matches do not reach 6 bases of it. The CDR3 numbers 16 residues from cysteine through phenylalanine. Of all the DNA, just the CDR3 is kept, 48 bases in frame from base 1. In the germline V gene, CDR1 corresponds to KGHSH and CDR2 to LQKENI.